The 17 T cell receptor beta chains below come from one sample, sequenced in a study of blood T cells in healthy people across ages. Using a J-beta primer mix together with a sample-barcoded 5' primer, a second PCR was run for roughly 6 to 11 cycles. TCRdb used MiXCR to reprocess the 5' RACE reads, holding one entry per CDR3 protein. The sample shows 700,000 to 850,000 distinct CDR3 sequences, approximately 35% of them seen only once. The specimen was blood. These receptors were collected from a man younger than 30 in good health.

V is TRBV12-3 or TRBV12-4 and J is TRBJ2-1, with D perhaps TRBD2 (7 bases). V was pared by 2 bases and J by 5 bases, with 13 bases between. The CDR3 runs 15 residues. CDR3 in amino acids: CASSLRGGTHNEQFF. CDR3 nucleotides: TGTGCCAGCAGTTTAAGGGGGGGCACGCACAATGAGCAGTTCTTC.

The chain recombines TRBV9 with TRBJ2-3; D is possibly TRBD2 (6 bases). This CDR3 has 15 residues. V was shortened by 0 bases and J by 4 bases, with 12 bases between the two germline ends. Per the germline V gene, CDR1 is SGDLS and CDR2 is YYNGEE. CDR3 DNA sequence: TGTGCCAGCAGCGTAGACCTAGCGAGCGCAGATACGCAGTATTTT. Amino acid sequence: CASSVDLASADTQYF.

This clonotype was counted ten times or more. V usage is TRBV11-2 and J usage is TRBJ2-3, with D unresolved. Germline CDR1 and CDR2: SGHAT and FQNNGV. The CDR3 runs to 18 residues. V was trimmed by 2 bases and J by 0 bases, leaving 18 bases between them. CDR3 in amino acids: CASSLIGSARASTDTQYF. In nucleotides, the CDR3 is TGTGCCAGCAGCTTAATCGGCTCGGCTAGGGCTAGCACAGATACGCAGTATTTT.

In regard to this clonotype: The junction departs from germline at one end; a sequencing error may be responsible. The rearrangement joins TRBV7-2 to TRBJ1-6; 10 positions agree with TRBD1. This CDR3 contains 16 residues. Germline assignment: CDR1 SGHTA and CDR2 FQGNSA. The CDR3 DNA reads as TGTGCCAGCAGCTTAGCCGGGACAGGGGTTCGTTCACCCCCCCACTTT. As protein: CASSLAGTGVRSPPHF. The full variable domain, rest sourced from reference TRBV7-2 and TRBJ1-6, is GAGVSQSPSNKVTEKGKDVELRCDPISGHTALYWYRQSLGQGLEFLIYFQGNSAPDKSGLPSDRFSAERTGGSVSTLTIQRTQQEDSAVYLCASSLAGTGVRSPPHFGNGTRLTVT.

CDR3 residues: CASSLSRQQVYNEQYF. Here the CDR3 DNA reads TGTGCCAGCAGCTTATCCCGGCAGCAAGTTTACAATGAGCAGTACTTC. The chain recombines TRBV11-3 with TRBJ2-5; D not certain. Trimming removed 2 bases from V and 11 bases from J, with 24 bases in between. CDR1 is SGHNT, CDR2 YENEEA, per germline. This CDR3 spans 16 amino acids.

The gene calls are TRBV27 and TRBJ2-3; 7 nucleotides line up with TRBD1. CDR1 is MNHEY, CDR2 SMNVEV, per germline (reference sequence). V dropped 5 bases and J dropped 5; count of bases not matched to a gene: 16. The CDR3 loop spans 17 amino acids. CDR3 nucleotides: TGTGCCAGCAGTCAGAAACCTTACGACAGGGAGAAAGATACGCAGTATTTT. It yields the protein CASSQKPYDREKDTQYF.

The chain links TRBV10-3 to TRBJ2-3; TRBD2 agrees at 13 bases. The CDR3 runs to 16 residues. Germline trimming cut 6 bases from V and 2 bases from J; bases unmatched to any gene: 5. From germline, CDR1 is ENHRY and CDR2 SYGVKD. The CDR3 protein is CAISLTSGGNTDTQYF. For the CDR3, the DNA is TGTGCCATCAGCCTGACTAGCGGGGGGAACACAGATACGCAGTATTTT.

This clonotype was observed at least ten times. The CDR3 region is CSVKISGANVLTF. The CDR3 nucleotides read TGCAGCGTGAAGATATCTGGGGCCAACGTCCTGACTTTC. The chain combines TRBV29-1 with TRBJ2-6; no clear D gene. Germline V lookup: CDR1 SQVTM, CDR2 ANQGSEA. V lost 6 bases and J lost 1, with 7 bases in between. This CDR3 has 13 residues.

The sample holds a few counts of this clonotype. Written as DNA, the CDR3 is TGTGCCAGCAGTTCGGTACAGCATACTAATGAAAAACTGTTTTTT. Protein: CASSSVQHTNEKLFF. V usage is TRBV12-3 or TRBV12-4 and J usage is TRBJ1-4, with unresolved D. The CDR3 is made up of 15 amino acids. Trimming shortened V by 4 bases and J by 2 bases, and 11 bases separated the two germline ends.

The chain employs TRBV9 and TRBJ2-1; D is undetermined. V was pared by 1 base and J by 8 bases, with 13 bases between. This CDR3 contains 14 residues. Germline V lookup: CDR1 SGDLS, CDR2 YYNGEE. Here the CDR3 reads CASSVSPAADEQFF. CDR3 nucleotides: TGTGCCAGCAGCGTATCACCCGCGGCGGATGAGCAGTTCTTC. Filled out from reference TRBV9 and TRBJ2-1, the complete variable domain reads DSGVTQTPKHLITATGQRVTLRCSPRSGDLSVYWYQQSLDQGLQFLIQYYNGEERAKGNILERFSAQQFPDLHSELNLSSLELGDSALYFCASSVSPAADEQFFGPGTRLTVL.

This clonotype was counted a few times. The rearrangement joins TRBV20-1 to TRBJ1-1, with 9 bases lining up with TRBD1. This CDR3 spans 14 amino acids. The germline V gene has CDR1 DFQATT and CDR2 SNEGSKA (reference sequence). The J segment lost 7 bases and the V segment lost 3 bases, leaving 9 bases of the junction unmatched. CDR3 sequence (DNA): TGCAGTGCTAGGGCCGGGACAGGGAGTTTTGAAGCTTTCTTT. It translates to CSARAGTGSFEAFF.

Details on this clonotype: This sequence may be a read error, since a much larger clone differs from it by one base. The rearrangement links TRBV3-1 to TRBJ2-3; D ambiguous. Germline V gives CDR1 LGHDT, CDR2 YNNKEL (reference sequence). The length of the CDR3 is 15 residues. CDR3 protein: CASSQDGAPPDAQYF. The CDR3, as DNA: TGTGCCAGCAGCCAAGATGGCGCGCCCCCAGATGCGCAGTATTTT.

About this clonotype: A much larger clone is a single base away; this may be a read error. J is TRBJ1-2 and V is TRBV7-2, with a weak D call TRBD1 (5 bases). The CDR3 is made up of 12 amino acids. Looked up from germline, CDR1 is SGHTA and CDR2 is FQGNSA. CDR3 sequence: CASSLSDWGCTF. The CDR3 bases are TGTGCCAGCAGCTTGTCCGATTGGGGCTGCACCTTC.

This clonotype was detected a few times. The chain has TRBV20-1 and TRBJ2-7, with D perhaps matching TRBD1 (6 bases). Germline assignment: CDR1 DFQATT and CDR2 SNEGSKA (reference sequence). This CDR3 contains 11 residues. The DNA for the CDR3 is TGCAGCGGGACACTCTACAATGAGCAGTACTTC. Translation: CSGTLYNEQYF.

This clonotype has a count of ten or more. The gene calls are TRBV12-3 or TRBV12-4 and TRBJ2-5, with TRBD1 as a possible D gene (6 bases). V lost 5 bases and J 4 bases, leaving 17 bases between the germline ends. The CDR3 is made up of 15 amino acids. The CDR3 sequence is CASSQMGHRGETQYF. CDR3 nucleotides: TGTGCCAGCAGTCAGATGGGACATCGGGGAGAGACCCAGTACTTC.

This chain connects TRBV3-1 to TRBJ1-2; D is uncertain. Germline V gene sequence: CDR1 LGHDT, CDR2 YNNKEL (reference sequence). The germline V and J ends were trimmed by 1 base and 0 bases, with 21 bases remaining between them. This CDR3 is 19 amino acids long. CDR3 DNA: TGTGCCAGCAGCCAAGTTGGGCCAGGCTTCTCCGGGGCTAACTATGGCTACACCTTC. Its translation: CASSQVGPGFSGANYGYTF.

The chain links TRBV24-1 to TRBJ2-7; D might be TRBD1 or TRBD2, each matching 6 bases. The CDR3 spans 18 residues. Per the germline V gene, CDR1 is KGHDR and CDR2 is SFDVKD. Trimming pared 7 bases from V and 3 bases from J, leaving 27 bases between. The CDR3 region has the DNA TGTGCCACCAGCAACCGAGGAGGGGGAGAGGGGATGCACTACGAGCAGTACTTC. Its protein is CATSNRGGGEGMHYEQYF.